These 9 T cell receptor beta chains were all obtained from the same sample, sequenced in a study of neoadjuvant anti-PD-1 for oral cavity cancer. TCRdb's table, derived via immunoSEQ multiplex PCR, lists solely in-frame clones and lacks some. Of around 60,000 clones in the sample, approximately 80% are singletons; the top ten hold around 2.6%. The sample here was PBMCs, taken before nivolumab (anti-PD-1) treatment. All receptors derive from a person between 35 and 79 years old with oral cavity squamous cell carcinoma.

V is TRBV10-3 and J is TRBJ2-1, with 10 bases matching TRBD1. J gave up 4 bases and V 2 bases, and 2 bases lay outside the gene matches. This CDR3 is built from 15 residues. Germline V CDR1 and CDR2: ENHRY, SYGVKD. The CDR3 sequence: CAISEPDRGYNEQFF. The CDR3 nucleotides read TGTGCCATCAGTGAGCCGGACAGGGGGTACAATGAGCAGTTCTTC.

This clone was observed a handful of times. The genes are TRBV6-5 and TRBJ1-5, with 9 nucleotides matching TRBD1. The V gene's germline CDR1 is MNHEY and CDR2 SVGAGI. CDR3 length: 14 residues. Germline trimming cut 6 bases from V and 4 bases from J; bases unmatched to any gene: 4. The CDR3 region is CASRRGTGNQPQHF. CDR3 in DNA: TGTGCCAGCAGACGCGGGACAGGGAATCAGCCCCAGCATTTT.

V and J are TRBV5-8 and TRBJ2-7; TRBD2 matches 10 bases. The CDR3 contains 15 residues. Germline CDR1 is SGHTS and CDR2 is YDEGEE. J was trimmed by 2 bases and V by 0 bases; bases with no gene match: 2. The CDR3 spells CASSLGTSGTYEQYF. The CDR3 DNA is TGTGCCAGCAGCTTGGGTACTAGCGGGACCTACGAGCAGTACTTC.

This clone appeared once. This sequence joins TRBV5-4 and TRBJ2-2; 16 bases match TRBD2. The CDR3 runs 18 residues. Germline assignment: CDR1 SGHNT and CDR2 YYREEE (reference sequence). V lost 5 bases and J lost 2; bases outside the gene matches: 6. Written as DNA, the CDR3 is TGTGCCAGCAGTCCCGGGACTAGCGGGGGGGCCAACACCGGGGAGCTGTTTTTT. It codes for CASSPGTSGGANTGELFF.

The chain carries TRBV5-6 and TRBJ2-2; D is undetermined. CDR1 and CDR2 (germline): SGHDT, YYEEEE. V lost 0 bases, J lost 5 bases, and 5 bases lay in between. The CDR3 runs to 13 residues. CDR3 bases: TGTGCCAGCAGCTTGGCTGGGACCGGGGAGCTGTTTTTT. Protein: CASSLAGTGELFF. Full variable domain (outside the CDR3, taken from reference TRBV5-6 and TRBJ2-2): DAGVTQSPTHLIKTRGQQVTLRCSPKSGHDTVSWYQQALGQGPQFIFQYYEEEERQRGNFPDRFSGHQFPNYSSELNVNALLLGDSALYLCASSLAGTGELFFGEGSRLTVL.

V is TRBV2 and J is TRBJ1-5; weak D call: TRBD1 (6 bases). Trimming stripped 2 bases from V and 0 bases from J, with 23 bases between. Germline V gives CDR1 SNHLY, CDR2 FYNNEI. The CDR3 is 20 amino acids. The CDR3 spells CASSEQRPQERGDSNQPQHF. Written as DNA, the CDR3 is TGTGCCAGCAGTGAACAGCGTCCGCAAGAAAGGGGGGATAGCAATCAGCCCCAGCATTTT.

This clone showed up just a few times. The chain recombines TRBV2 with TRBJ2-7; TRBD2 is a possible D gene (6 bases). The germline CDR1 and CDR2 sequences are SNHLY and FYNNEI. This CDR3 spans 12 amino acids. V was pared by 6 bases and J by 3 bases, with 9 bases between. CDR3 DNA: TGTGCCAGCAGGACGGGAGACTACGAGCAGTACTTC. Translation: CASRTGDYEQYF. Full variable domain (remainder filled in from reference TRBV2 and TRBJ2-7): EPEVTQTPSHQVTQMGQEVILRCVPISNHLYFYWYRQILGQKVEFLVSFYNNEISEKSEIFDDQFSVERPDGSNFTLKIRSTKLEDSAMYFCASRTGDYEQYFGPGTRLTVT.

The V call is TRBV5-6, the J call TRBJ2-1, with D perhaps matching TRBD2 (6 bases). V was cut by 3 bases and J by 0 bases, with 10 bases left in between. CDR1 and CDR2 (germline): SGHDT, YYEEEE. The CDR3 is made up of 15 amino acids. The CDR3 DNA follows: TGTGCCAGCAGCTCACTCGGGAGCTCCTACAATGAGCAGTTCTTC. It translates to CASSSLGSSYNEQFF.

V usage is TRBV7-6 and J usage is TRBJ2-7; D not certain. Germline values: CDR1 SGHVS, CDR2 FNYEAQ. There are 14 residues in the CDR3. V lost 5 bases and J 2 bases, leaving 13 bases between the germline ends. Here the CDR3 reads CASSPSQLTYEQYF. The CDR3 DNA reads as TGTGCCAGCAGCCCGTCCCAATTAACCTACGAGCAGTACTTC.